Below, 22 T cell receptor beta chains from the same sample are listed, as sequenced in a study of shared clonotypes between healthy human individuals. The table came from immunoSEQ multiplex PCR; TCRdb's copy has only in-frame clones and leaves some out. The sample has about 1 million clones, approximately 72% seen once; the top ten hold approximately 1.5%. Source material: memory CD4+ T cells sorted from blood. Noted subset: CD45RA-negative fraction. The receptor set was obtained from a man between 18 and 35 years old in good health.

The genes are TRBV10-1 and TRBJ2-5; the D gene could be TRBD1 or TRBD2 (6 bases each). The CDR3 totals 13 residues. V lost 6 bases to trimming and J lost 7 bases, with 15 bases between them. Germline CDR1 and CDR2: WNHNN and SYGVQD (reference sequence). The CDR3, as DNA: TGCGCCAGCAGCGCGGGACAATCAGGGACCCAGTACTTC. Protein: CASSAGQSGTQYF.

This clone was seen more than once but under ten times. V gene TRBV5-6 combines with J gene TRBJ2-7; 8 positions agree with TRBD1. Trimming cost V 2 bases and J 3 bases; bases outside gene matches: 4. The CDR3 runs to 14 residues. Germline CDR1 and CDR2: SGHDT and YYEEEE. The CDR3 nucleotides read TGTGCCAGCAGCTTTCCGACAGGGGACTACGAGCAGTACTTC. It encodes CASSFPTGDYEQYF.

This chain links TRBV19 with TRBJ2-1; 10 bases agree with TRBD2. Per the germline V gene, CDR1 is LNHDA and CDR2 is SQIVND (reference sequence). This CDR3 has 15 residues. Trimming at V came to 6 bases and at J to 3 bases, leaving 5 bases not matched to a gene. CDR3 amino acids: CASRTSGYVYNEQFF. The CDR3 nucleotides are TGTGCCAGTAGGACTAGCGGGTACGTCTACAATGAGCAGTTCTTC.

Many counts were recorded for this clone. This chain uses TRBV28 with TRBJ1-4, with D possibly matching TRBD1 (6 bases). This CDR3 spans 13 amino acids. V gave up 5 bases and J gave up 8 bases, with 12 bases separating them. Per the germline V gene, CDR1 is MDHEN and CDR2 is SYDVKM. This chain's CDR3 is CASSHRVHEKLFF. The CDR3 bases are TGTGCCAGCAGTCACAGGGTTCACGAAAAACTGTTTTTT.

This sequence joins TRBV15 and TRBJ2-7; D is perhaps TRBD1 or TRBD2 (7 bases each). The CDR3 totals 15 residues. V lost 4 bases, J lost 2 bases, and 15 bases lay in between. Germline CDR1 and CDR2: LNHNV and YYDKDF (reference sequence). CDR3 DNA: TGTGCCACCAGCACCGACAGGGAGGGGGCCTACGAGCAGTACTTC. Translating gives CATSTDREGAYEQYF.

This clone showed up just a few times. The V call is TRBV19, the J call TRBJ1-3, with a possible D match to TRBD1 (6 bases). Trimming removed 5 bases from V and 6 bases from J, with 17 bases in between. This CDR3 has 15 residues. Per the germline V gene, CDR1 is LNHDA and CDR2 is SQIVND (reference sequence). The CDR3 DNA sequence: TGTGCCAGTAGTCCCCAGGGGATATTCGTAAACACCATATATTTT. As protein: CASSPQGIFVNTIYF.

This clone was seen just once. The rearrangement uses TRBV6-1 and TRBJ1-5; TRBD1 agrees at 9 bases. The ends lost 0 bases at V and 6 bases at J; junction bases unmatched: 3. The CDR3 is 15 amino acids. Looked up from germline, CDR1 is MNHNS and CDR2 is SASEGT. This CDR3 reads CASSEAGTGFQPQHF. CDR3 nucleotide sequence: TGTGCCAGCAGTGAAGCGGGGACAGGGTTTCAGCCCCAGCATTTT.

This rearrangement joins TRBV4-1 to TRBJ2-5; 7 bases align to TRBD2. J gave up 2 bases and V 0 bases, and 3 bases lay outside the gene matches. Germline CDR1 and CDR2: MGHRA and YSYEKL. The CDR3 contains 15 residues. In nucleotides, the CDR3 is TGCGCCAGCAGCCAAGAAGGGAGGGGTCAAGAGACCCAGTACTTC. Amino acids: CASSQEGRGQETQYF.

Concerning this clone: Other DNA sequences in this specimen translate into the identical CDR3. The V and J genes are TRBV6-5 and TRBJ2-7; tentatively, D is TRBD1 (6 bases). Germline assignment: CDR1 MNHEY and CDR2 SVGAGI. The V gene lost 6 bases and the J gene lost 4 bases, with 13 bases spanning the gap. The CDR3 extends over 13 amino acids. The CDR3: CASSRGGPYEQYF. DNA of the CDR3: TGTGCCAGCAGCCGTGGGGGCCCTTACGAGCAGTACTTC.

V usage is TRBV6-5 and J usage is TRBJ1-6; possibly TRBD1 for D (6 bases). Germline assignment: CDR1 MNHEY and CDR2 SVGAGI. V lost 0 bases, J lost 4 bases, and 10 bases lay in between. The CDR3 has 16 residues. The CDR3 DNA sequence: TGTGCCAGCAGTTACTCTGGACAGCTTTATAATTCACCCCTCCACTTT. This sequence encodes CASSYSGQLYNSPLHF.

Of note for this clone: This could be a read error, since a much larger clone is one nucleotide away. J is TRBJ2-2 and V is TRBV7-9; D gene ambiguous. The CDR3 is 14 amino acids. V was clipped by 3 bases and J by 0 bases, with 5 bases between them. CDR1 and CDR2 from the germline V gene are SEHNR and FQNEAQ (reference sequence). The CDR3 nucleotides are TGTGCCAGCAGCTTCGACGCGAACACCGGGGAGCTGTTTTTT. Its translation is CASSFDANTGELFF.

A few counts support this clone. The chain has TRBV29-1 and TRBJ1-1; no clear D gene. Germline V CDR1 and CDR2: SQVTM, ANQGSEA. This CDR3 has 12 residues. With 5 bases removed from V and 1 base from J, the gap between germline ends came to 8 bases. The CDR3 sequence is CSVTSGNTEAFF. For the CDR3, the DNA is TGCAGCGTTACTAGTGGGAACACTGAAGCTTTCTTT.

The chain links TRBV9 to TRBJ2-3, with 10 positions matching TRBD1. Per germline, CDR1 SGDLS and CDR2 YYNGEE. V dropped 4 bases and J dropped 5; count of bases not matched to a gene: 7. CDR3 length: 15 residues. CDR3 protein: CASSPRTGGVDTQYF. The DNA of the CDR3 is TGTGCCAGCAGCCCCCGGACAGGGGGTGTAGATACGCAGTATTTT.

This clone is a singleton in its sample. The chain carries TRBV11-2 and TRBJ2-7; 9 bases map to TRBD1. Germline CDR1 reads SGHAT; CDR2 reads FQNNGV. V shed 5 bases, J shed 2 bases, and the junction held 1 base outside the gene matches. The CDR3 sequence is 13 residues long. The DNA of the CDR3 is TGTGCCAGCAGCCGACAGGGGGCCTACGAGCAGTACTTC. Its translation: CASSRQGAYEQYF.

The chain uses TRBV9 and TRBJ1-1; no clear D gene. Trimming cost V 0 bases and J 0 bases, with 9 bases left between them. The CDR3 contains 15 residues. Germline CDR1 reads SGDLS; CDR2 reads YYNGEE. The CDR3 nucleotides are TGTGCCAGCAGCGTAGATGCCCGACTGAACACTGAAGCTTTCTTT. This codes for CASSVDARLNTEAFF.

CDR3 nucleotide sequence: TGTGCCAGCAGTGCGGAGTCAGGCAAATCTTTCTATGGCTACACCTTC. It yields the protein CASSAESGKSFYGYTF. The rearrangement joins TRBV6-4 to TRBJ1-2; no firm D call. The CDR3 length is 16 residues. V lost 4 bases and J lost 4, with 19 bases in between. CDR1 and CDR2 from the germline V gene are MRHNA and SNTAGT.

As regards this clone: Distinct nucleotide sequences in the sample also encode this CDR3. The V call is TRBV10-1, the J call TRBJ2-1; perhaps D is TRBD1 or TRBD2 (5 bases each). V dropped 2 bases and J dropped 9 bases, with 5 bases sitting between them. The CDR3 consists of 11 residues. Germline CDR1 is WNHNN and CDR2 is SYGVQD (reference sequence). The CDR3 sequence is CASSEGGEQFF. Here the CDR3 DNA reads TGCGCCAGCAGTGAGGGGGGTGAGCAGTTCTTC.

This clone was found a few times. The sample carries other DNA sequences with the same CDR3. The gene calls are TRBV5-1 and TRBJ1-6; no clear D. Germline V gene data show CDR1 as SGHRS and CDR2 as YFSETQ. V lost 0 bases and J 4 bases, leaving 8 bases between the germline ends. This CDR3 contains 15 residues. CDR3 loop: CASSLEGQYNSPLHF. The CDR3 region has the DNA TGCGCCAGCAGCTTGGAAGGGCAGTATAATTCACCCCTCCACTTT.

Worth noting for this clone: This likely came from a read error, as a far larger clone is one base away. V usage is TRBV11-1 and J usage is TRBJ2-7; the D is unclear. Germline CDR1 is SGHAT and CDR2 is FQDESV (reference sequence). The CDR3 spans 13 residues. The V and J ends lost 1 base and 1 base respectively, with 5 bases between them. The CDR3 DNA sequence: TGTGCCAGCAGCTTAGGACATTCCTACGAGCAGTACTTC. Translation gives CASSLGHSYEQYF.

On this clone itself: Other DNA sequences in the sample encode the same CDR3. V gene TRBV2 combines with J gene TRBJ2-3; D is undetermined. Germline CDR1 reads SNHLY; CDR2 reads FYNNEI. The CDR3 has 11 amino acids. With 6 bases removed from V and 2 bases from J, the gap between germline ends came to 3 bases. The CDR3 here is CASSLTDTQYF. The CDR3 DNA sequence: TGTGCCAGCAGCCTCACAGATACGCAGTATTTT.

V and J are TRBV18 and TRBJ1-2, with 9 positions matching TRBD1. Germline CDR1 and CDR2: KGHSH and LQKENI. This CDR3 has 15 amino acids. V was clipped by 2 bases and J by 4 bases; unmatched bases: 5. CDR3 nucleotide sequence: TGTGCCAGCTCACCAAAGACAGGGGGTGCCTATGGCTACACCTTC. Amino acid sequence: CASSPKTGGAYGYTF.

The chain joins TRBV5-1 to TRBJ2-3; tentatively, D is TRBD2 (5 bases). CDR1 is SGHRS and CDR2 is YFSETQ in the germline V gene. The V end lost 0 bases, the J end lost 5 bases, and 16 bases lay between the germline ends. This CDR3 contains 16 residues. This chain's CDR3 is CASSLALAGGVDTQYF. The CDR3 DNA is TGCGCCAGCAGCTTGGCCCTGGCAGGAGGCGTAGATACGCAGTATTTT.